Each of the 14 T cell receptor beta chains below was sequenced from the same sample in a study of blood T cell repertoires in COVID-19. Method: immunoSEQ multiplex PCR; TCRdb's copy keeps in-frame clones and lacks some. Of 60,000 to 85,000 clones listed, 65% to 85% were seen once; the top ten hold over 15%. The sequencing sample was made of peripheral blood. These receptors were collected from a woman aged 60-75 years with acute or convalescent COVID-19.

This clone was counted a single time. The chain is built from TRBV29-1 and TRBJ1-2; 9 bases match TRBD1. The V segment lost 8 bases and the J segment 7 bases; nucleotides outside the gene matches: 5. Per the germline V gene, CDR1 is SQVTM and CDR2 is ANQGSEA. The length of the CDR3 is 11 residues. CDR3 nucleotide sequence: TGCAGCTCCCGACAGGGGGGTGGCTACACCTTC. Amino acids: CSSRQGGGYTF. The whole variable domain, filled in from reference TRBV29-1 and TRBJ1-2, reads SAVISQKPSRDICQRGTSLTIQCQVDSQVTMMFWYRQQPGQSLTLIATANQGSEATYESGFVIDKFPISRPNLTFSTLTVSNMSPEDSSIYLCSSRQGGGYTFGSGTRLTVV.

This sequence joins TRBV7-2 and TRBJ2-3; D is unclear. The germline gives CDR1 SGHTA, CDR2 FQGNSA. The CDR3 totals 13 residues. V lost 1 base and J 6 bases, leaving 8 bases between the germline ends. The CDR3 sequence is CASSLVIMDTQYF. CDR3 sequence (DNA): TGTGCCAGCAGCTTAGTAATAATGGATACGCAGTATTTT.

The chain uses TRBV6-5 and TRBJ1-1; TRBD1 aligns across 7 bases. The CDR3 covers 14 residues. Trimming took 2 bases from V and 4 from J; bases not matched to a gene: 4. The germline CDR1 and CDR2 sequences are MNHEY and SVGAGI. Written as DNA, the CDR3 is TGTGCCAGCAGTTACACCGGACAGGTCACTGAAGCTTTCTTT. The encoded protein is CASSYTGQVTEAFF.

The chain combines TRBV19 with TRBJ1-5, with 10 bases that match TRBD1. The trim removed 3 bases at V and 4 bases at J, leaving 6 bases unmatched. The CDR3 is 16 residues long. Germline-derived CDR1 and CDR2 are LNHDA and SQIVND (reference sequence). The CDR3 DNA is TGTGCCAGTAGTATGTGGGACAGGGGAGGGAATCAGCCCCAGCATTTT. Translated: CASSMWDRGGNQPQHF.

The chain has TRBV30 and TRBJ1-3; 7 bases match TRBD1. The germline V gene has CDR1 GTSNPN and CDR2 SVGIG (reference sequence). The CDR3 contains 14 residues. Germline trimming cut 3 bases from V and 3 bases from J; bases unmatched to any gene: 5. The DNA for the CDR3 is TGTGCCTGGAGGGACAGGAGAATTGGAAACACCATATATTTT. As protein: CAWRDRRIGNTIYF.

The CDR3, as DNA: TGTGCCACCAGTGATGCCGGGTACGGTCTTGGCAATGAGCAGTTCTTC. Its protein is CATSDAGYGLGNEQFF. The chain joins TRBV24-1 to TRBJ2-1; D unresolved. The V end was cut by 3 bases, the J end by 6 bases, with 17 bases between. The CDR3 is 16 residues long. Germline V gene data show CDR1 as KGHDR and CDR2 as SFDVKD.

The V and J genes are TRBV19 and TRBJ2-3; 9 bases align to TRBD1. Germline values: CDR1 LNHDA, CDR2 SQIVND (reference sequence). The V gene end was trimmed by 1 base and the J gene end by 5 bases; junction bases not matched to a gene: 7. The length of the CDR3 is 16 residues. In DNA form, the CDR3 reads TGTGCCAGTAGTATAGGGGACAGGGTTAAAGGAGATACGCAGTATTTT. As protein: CASSIGDRVKGDTQYF.

This clone has ten or more counts. The CDR3 loop is CASSYREGYEQYV. The DNA of the CDR3 is TGTGCCAGCAGTTACAGGGAGGGCTACGAGCAGTACGTC. The chain joins TRBV6-2 or TRBV6-3 to TRBJ2-7, with 7 bases aligning to TRBD2. Germline V gene data show CDR1 as MNHEY and CDR2 as SVGEGT. The CDR3 has 13 amino acids. Trimming cost V 2 bases and J 3 bases; bases outside gene matches: 1.

The chain has TRBV20-1 and TRBJ1-1; 9 nucleotides agree with TRBD1. This CDR3 has 12 residues. Germline lookup yields CDR1 DFQATT and CDR2 SNEGSKA (reference sequence). The J segment lost 11 bases and the V segment lost 3 bases, leaving 7 bases of the junction unmatched. The CDR3 loop reads CSASGDRGTAFF. CDR3 nucleotides: TGCAGTGCTAGTGGTGACAGGGGGACGGCTTTCTTT.

The chain carries TRBV6-5 and TRBJ1-2; a possible D gene is TRBD1 (5 bases). CDR3 size: 15 residues. V gave up 0 bases and J gave up 1 base, with 9 bases separating them. Germline V gene sequence: CDR1 MNHEY, CDR2 SVGAGI. CDR3 residues: CASSYSAGRNYGYTF. CDR3 DNA: TGTGCCAGCAGTTACTCAGCGGGGCGTAACTATGGCTACACCTTC.

The CDR3 is CASSPHPPAFLSYEQYF. The CDR3 DNA is TGTGCCAGCAGCCCACACCCCCCAGCGTTTCTCTCCTACGAGCAGTACTTC. The chain has TRBV6-2 or TRBV6-3 and TRBJ2-7; no reliable D call. The ends were cut back, 6 bases at V and 0 bases at J, with 21 bases in the middle. The CDR3 runs 17 residues. Per germline, CDR1 MNHEY and CDR2 SVGEGT.

This clone was counted at least ten times. CDR3 sequence reads: CASSLGKQGVPNNEQFF. CDR3 nucleotide sequence: TGTGCCAGCAGCTTAGGGAAACAGGGGGTTCCCAACAATGAGCAGTTCTTC. The rearrangement joins TRBV11-3 to TRBJ2-1; TRBD1 matches at 8 bases. CDR1 SGHNT and CDR2 YENEEA come from the germline V gene. The CDR3 has 17 residues. The J segment lost 5 bases and the V segment lost 1 base, leaving 10 bases of the junction unmatched.

This clone was picked up one time. V is TRBV5-4 and J is TRBJ2-7; 7 bases are shared with TRBD1. V lost 4 bases, J lost 2 bases, and 9 bases stayed unmatched. The CDR3 is 15 residues long. Germline V gives CDR1 SGHNT, CDR2 YYREEE (reference sequence). CDR3 protein: CASSPSGDRTYEQYF. The CDR3 DNA reads as TGTGCCAGCAGCCCTTCTGGGGACAGAACCTACGAGCAGTACTTC.

This clone is labeled medium-sized. This chain uses TRBV6-6 with TRBJ1-1, with 8 positions matching TRBD1. The length of the CDR3 is 14 residues. The V gene's germline CDR1 is MNHNY and CDR2 SVGAGI (reference sequence). V was pared by 5 bases and J by 5 bases, with 7 bases of the junction left unmatched. The CDR3 DNA follows: TGTGCCAGCAGTAGAACCGGGACAGGAACTGAAGCTTTCTTT. It is translated as CASSRTGTGTEAFF.